These T cell receptor beta chains were read from a single sample in a study of blood T cell repertoires in COVID-19. Assay: immunoSEQ multiplex PCR; the TCRdb copy retains only in-frame clones and omits some. The table has some 220,000 clones, around 87% seen once. Sequenced material: PBMCs or T cells enriched from blood (not recorded which). These receptors came from a woman between 18 and 29 years old in a cohort exposed to, infected with or recovered from COVID-19 (not recorded which). Both conserved end residues are part of each CDR3. D genes are given only for firm matches. Not all rows give a size; the values are once, few, many and, for expanded clones, a class.

j_call clone_size v_call d_call cdr3_aa cdr3_nt
TRBJ2-7 - TRBV4-1 TRBD1 CASSRSWGQGEDEQYF TGCGCCAGCAGCCGGTCCTGGGGACAGGGGGAGGACGAGCAGTACTTC
TRBJ2-2 - TRBV15 - CATSRDLRELTGELFF TGTGCCACCAGCAGAGATTTACGGGAGCTCACCGGGGAGCTGTTTTTT
TRBJ2-7 - TRBV12-5 - CASGLANVALSYEQYF TGTGCTAGTGGTTTGGCTAATGTCGCACTTTCCTACGAGCAGTACTTC
TRBJ2-7 once TRBV18 TRBD1 CASSPRRTGGSEQYF TGTGCCAGCTCACCACGGCGGACAGGGGGGAGCGAGCAGTACTTC
TRBJ1-1 - TRBV2 - CASPRSQGNTEAFF TGTGCCAGCCCGAGGTCTCAGGGGAACACTGAAGCTTTCTTT
TRBJ2-3 - TRBV5-1 - CASATGLTTNTDTQYF TGCGCCAGCGCTACAGGGCTCACCACCAACACAGATACGCAGTATTTT
TRBJ2-1 once TRBV5-8 TRBD2 CASSFTSGYNEQFF TGTGCCAGCAGCTTTACTAGCGGCTACAATGAGCAGTTCTTC
TRBJ2-7 - TRBV5-6 - CASSLLQGGTSYEQYF TGTGCCAGCAGCTTGCTCCAGGGGGGTACCTCCTACGAGCAGTACTTC
TRBJ1-4 once TRBV19 - CASSNIQGNEKLFF TGTGCCAGTAGTAATATCCAGGGGAATGAAAAACTGTTTTTT
TRBJ2-4 - TRBV19 - CASRPGGAKNIQYF TGTGCCAGTCGACCAGGGGGGGCCAAAAACATTCAGTACTTC
TRBJ1-4 once TRBV7-8 - CASSLAGRSEKLFF TGTGCCAGCAGCTTAGCCGGGAGGAGCGAAAAACTGTTTTTT
TRBJ1-1 - TRBV5-5 TRBD1 CASSARTGVGYGAFF TGTGCCAGCAGCGCAAGGACAGGTGTTGGTTATGGAGCTTTCTTT
TRBJ2-1 once TRBV10-3 TRBD2 CAISVGGSRLDEQFF TGTGCCATCAGTGTGGGCGGGAGTCGACTAGATGAGCAGTTCTTC
TRBJ1-5 - TRBV7-2 - CAVQYSNQPQHF TGTGCCGTCCAGTATAGCAATCAGCCCCAGCATTTT
TRBJ2-2 - TRBV18 TRBD2 CASSAIAGGPAGTGELFF TGTGCCAGCTCAGCAATAGCGGGAGGGCCGGCTGGCACCGGGGAGCTGTTTTTT
TRBJ1-1 - TRBV29-1 - CTSINLATEAFF TGCACCTCAATCAACCTAGCCACTGAAGCTTTCTTT
TRBJ1-1 - TRBV6-5 - CASSSRGFLNTEAFF TGTGCCAGCAGTTCAAGGGGTTTCTTGAACACTGAAGCTTTCTTT
TRBJ2-1 - TRBV3-1/TRBV3-2 - CASTLTGGDEQFF TGTGCCAGCACCTTGACAGGAGGCGATGAGCAGTTCTTC
TRBJ1-5 - TRBV7-2 - CASSLWSGAQPQHF TGTGCCAGCAGCTTATGGAGTGGGGCTCAGCCCCAGCATTTT
TRBJ2-5 - TRBV27 - CASSLADSQETQYF TGTGCCAGCAGTTTAGCGGACTCCCAAGAGACCCAGTACTTC
TRBJ2-2 - TRBV4-1 - CASSQEGLITGELFF TGCGCCAGCAGCCAAGAGGGGCTGATCACCGGGGAGCTGTTTTTT
TRBJ2-2 - TRBV6-5 - CASRGLANTGELFF TGTGCCAGCAGGGGCCTGGCGAACACCGGGGAGCTGTTTTTT
TRBJ2-7 once TRBV3-1/TRBV3-2 - CASSLGAYEQYF TGTGCCAGCAGCCTCGGAGCCTACGAGCAGTACTTC
TRBJ2-7 - TRBV28 - CASSFTPPGVGEQYF TGTGCCAGCAGTTTCACCCCCCCCGGGGTTGGCGAGCAGTACTTC
TRBJ2-3 - TRBV19 - CASSIAQGRRDTQYF TGTGCCAGTAGTATCGCTCAGGGAAGAAGAGATACGCAGTATTTT
TRBJ1-6 - TRBV2 - CASNVQLNSPLHF TGTGCCAGCAACGTACAGCTAAATTCACCCCTCCACTTT
TRBJ1-1 - TRBV7-9 TRBD1 CASSNSGGSAFF TGTGCCAGCAGCAACTCAGGGGGATCGGCTTTCTTT
TRBJ1-2 - TRBV4-1 - CASSQEEARVAGYTF TGCGCCAGCAGCCAAGAGGAGGCGAGGGTGGCCGGCTACACCTTC
TRBJ1-1 - TRBV30 - CAWSVGGEAFF TGTGCCTGGAGTGTTGGAGGGGAAGCTTTCTTT
TRBJ1-6 - TRBV11-2 - CASSLDAAPLHF TGTGCCAGCAGCTTAGACGCCGCGCCCCTCCACTTT
TRBJ1-2 - TRBV11-2 - CASSVDRINYGYTF TGTGCCAGCAGCGTTGACAGGATTAACTATGGCTACACCTTC
TRBJ2-1 few TRBV6-4 - CASSPTGYNEQFF TGTGCCAGCAGCCCGACAGGCTACAATGAGCAGTTCTTC
TRBJ2-1 - TRBV19 TRBD2 CASSIRGPGLADYNEQFF TGTGCCAGTAGTATCCGGGGCCCGGGACTAGCGGACTACAATGAGCAGTTCTTC